This is a list of T cell receptor beta chains from one sample in a study of cytomegalovirus exposure and HLA in healthy donors. Clones were sequenced by immunoSEQ multiplex PCR, and TCRdb holds only the in-frame ones, with some missing. The sample holds approximately 150,000 clones, 81% seen once. Sequenced sample: PBMCs. These receptors originate from a woman between 18 and 30 years old in good health and CMV-seropositive. Both conserved end residues are part of each CDR3. The D gene is left open where the match is weak. The size of a clone is reported for some rows only, either as once, few or many, or as a class for expanded clones.

v_gene,abundance,len,d_gene,j_gene,CDR3aa,CDR3nt
TRBV13,.,14,.,TRBJ2-7,CASSLGGYSYEQYF,TGTGCCAGCAGCTTGGGGGGTTACTCCTACGAGCAGTACTTC
TRBV27,.,13,.,TRBJ1-5,CASSVRVSQPQHF,TGTGCCAGCAGCGTCAGGGTAAGTCAGCCCCAGCATTTT
TRBV19,.,17,.,TRBJ2-1,CASPPMGGGPSYNEQFF,TGTGCCAGCCCCCCAATGGGCGGGGGCCCCTCGTACAATGAGCAGTTCTTC
TRBV5-4,.,17,TRBD2,TRBJ2-2,CASSFGGGPPNTGELFF,TGTGCCAGCAGCTTCGGGGGGGGGCCCCCGAACACCGGGGAGCTGTTTTTT
TRBV7-6,.,13,.,TRBJ2-2,CASSPAGTGELFF,TGTGCCAGCAGCCCGGCGGGCACCGGGGAGCTGTTTTTT
TRBV7-3,.,17,TRBD2,TRBJ2-1,CASSLPGTSGGASEQFF,TGTGCCAGCAGCCTTCCCGGGACTAGCGGGGGGGCTAGTGAGCAGTTCTTC
TRBV7-9,.,16,TRBD1,TRBJ2-2,CASSSYTGGEAGELFF,TGTGCCAGCAGCTCCTATACAGGGGGCGAGGCCGGGGAGCTGTTTTTT
TRBV4-1,.,18,TRBD1,TRBJ1-5,CASSQVGQGFPSNQPQHF,TGCGCCAGCAGCCAAGTGGGACAGGGGTTTCCGAGCAATCAGCCCCAGCATTTT
TRBV11-2,once,14,TRBD1,TRBJ1-2,CASRLWAGGSGYTF,TGTGCCAGCAGACTGTGGGCAGGGGGGTCTGGCTACACCTTC
TRBV6-1,.,14,TRBD1,TRBJ1-2,CASSATGVRDGYTF,TGTGCCAGCAGTGCTACAGGGGTGAGGGATGGCTACACCTTC
TRBV5-1,.,13,.,TRBJ2-7,CASSWDISYEQYF,TGCGCCAGCAGCTGGGACATTTCCTACGAGCAGTACTTC
TRBV11-2,.,15,.,TRBJ1-5,CASSASGASNQPQHF,TGTGCCAGCAGCGCGTCTGGAGCTAGCAATCAGCCCCAGCATTTT
TRBV7-9,.,16,.,TRBJ1-6,CASSLARGGSDSPLHF,TGTGCCAGCAGCTTAGCCAGAGGGGGTAGCGATTCACCCCTCCACTTT
TRBV5-1,.,14,.,TRBJ1-1,CASSIQSGNTEAFF,TGCGCCAGCAGCATCCAGTCGGGTAACACTGAAGCTTTCTTT
TRBV5-1,.,18,TRBD2,TRBJ2-2,CASSLEGLAGRSTGELFF,TGCGCCAGCAGCTTGGAGGGACTAGCGGGGAGGAGCACCGGGGAGCTGTTTTTT
TRBV28,.,16,TRBD1,TRBJ1-4,CASSFRTGTENEKLFF,TGTGCCAGCAGTTTCCGCACCGGGACAGAGAATGAAAAACTGTTTTTT
TRBV2,.,11,.,TRBJ1-4,CASSPPGPGNF,TGTGCCAGCAGCCCACCGGGTCCCGGGAATTTT
TRBV6-1,.,14,TRBD1,TRBJ1-5,CASSLGQEDQPQHF,TGTGCCAGCAGCCTAGGACAGGAAGATCAGCCCCAGCATTTT
TRBV5-6,.,13,.,TRBJ1-1,CASSSGKNTEAFF,TGTGCCAGCAGCTCAGGCAAGAACACTGAAGCTTTCTTT
TRBV5-4,.,16,TRBD1,TRBJ2-3,CASSPGQAASTDTQYF,TGTGCCAGCAGCCCCGGACAGGCCGCTAGCACAGATACGCAGTATTTT
TRBV7-6,.,16,TRBD2,TRBJ2-1,CASSMLGAGGHNEQFF,TGTGCCAGCAGCATGCTGGGAGCGGGGGGCCACAATGAGCAGTTCTTC
TRBV5-1,.,19,TRBD1,TRBJ1-1,CASSSPNDRALRLNTEAFF,TGCGCCAGCAGCTCCCCCAACGACAGGGCCCTAAGATTGAACACTGAAGCTTTCTTT
TRBV7-2,once,15,TRBD2,TRBJ2-1,CASSTSGGASGAKFF,TGTGCCAGCAGCACAAGCGGGGGGGCCTCTGGGGCTAAGTTCTTC
TRBV6-1,.,13,.,TRBJ1-1,CASSETESTEAFF,TGTGCCAGCAGTGAAACAGAGAGCACTGAAGCTTTCTTT
TRBV27,.,13,.,TRBJ2-5,CASSLAIRETQYF,TGTGCCAGCAGTCTCGCAATCAGGGAGACCCAGTACTTC
TRBV30,.,13,TRBD1,TRBJ1-5,CAWTRQGDQPQHF,TGTGCCTGGACTAGACAGGGGGATCAGCCCCAGCATTTT
TRBV28,.,16,TRBD1,TRBJ2-7,CASSRTGQGDAAEQYF,TGTGCCAGCAGTCGAACCGGACAGGGGGACGCCGCCGAGCAGTACTTC
TRBV27,.,14,TRBD2,TRBJ2-7,CASSLRGGSYEQYF,TGTGCCAGCAGTTTACGGGGGGGCTCCTACGAGCAGTACTTC
TRBV27,.,15,.,TRBJ2-7,CASSLNGGAGYEQYF,TGTGCCAGCAGTTTAAACGGCGGGGCGGGCTACGAGCAGTACTTC
TRBV19,once,14,TRBD2,TRBJ2-7,CASSIAGGPSEQYF,TGTGCCAGTAGTATTGCGGGGGGGCCCAGCGAGCAGTACTTC
TRBV7-9,.,13,TRBD1,TRBJ2-7,CASSFSGGHEQYF,TGTGCCAGCAGCTTTTCAGGGGGCCACGAGCAGTACTTC
TRBV6-6,.,13,.,TRBJ1-3,CASSYRGGNTIYF,TGTGCCAGCAGTTACCGGGGGGGAAACACCATATATTTT
TRBV5-1,few,18,TRBD2,TRBJ2-3,CASSLASGGFTRTDTQYF,TGCGCCAGCAGCTTGGCTAGCGGGGGTTTCACTCGCACAGATACGCAGTATTTT
TRBV4-3,.,16,TRBD1,TRBJ1-5,CASSQDRVSSNQPQHF,TGCGCCAGCAGCCAGGACAGGGTCAGTAGCAATCAGCCCCAGCATTTT
TRBV7-9,.,15,TRBD1,TRBJ2-7,CASSFHDRGTYEQYF,TGTGCCAGCAGCTTCCATGACAGGGGGACCTACGAGCAGTACTTC
TRBV6-6,.,15,TRBD1,TRBJ2-3,CASSYSEDRGDTQYF,TGTGCCAGCAGTTACTCAGAGGACAGGGGGGATACGCAGTATTTT